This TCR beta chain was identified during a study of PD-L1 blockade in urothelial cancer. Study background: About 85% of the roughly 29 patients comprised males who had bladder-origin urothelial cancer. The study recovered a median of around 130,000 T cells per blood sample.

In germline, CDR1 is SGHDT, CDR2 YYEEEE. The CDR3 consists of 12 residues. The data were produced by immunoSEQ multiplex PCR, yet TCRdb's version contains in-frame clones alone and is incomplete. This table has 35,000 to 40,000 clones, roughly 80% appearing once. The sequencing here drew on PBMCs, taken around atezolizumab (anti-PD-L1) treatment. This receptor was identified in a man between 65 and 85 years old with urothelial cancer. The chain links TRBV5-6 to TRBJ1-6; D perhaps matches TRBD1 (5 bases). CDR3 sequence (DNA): TGTGCTACAGGACGTCCGAATTCACCCCTCCACTTT. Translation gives CATGRPNSPLHF.